This T cell receptor beta chain is drawn from a study of CD8 T cells in ankylosing spondylitis. Findings of the study overall: For ankylosing spondylitis blood, a TCR beta motif of under 10 highly homologous variants appeared characteristic.

TCRdb fed the 5' RACE reads into MiXCR, producing one record per CDR3 protein. Among about 540,000 distinct CDR3 sequences, 12% were seen once, and the ten largest hold around 7%. The CDR3 has 14 amino acids. Germline CDR1 SGHRS, CDR2 YFSETQ. V lost 2 bases and J 7 bases, leaving 15 bases between the germline ends. Turning to this clonotype: The antigen is not known.

This TCR came from a male donor with ankylosing spondylitis. This sequence joins TRBV5-1 and TRBJ2-5, with D tentatively TRBD2 (7 bases). What was sequenced was blood, either unsorted or a sorted T cell fraction (not recorded which). The CDR3 region is CASSFDRSGGTQYF. The CDR3 DNA reads TGCGCCAGCAGCTTTGACAGGTCGGGGGGGACCCAGTACTTC.